A selection of T cell receptor beta chains follows, all from one sample in a study of blood T cell repertoires in COVID-19. The assay was immunoSEQ multiplex PCR, and TCRdb's table has in-frame clones only and misses some. The sample includes 200,000 to 250,000 clones, approximately 78% of them seen just once. Material: peripheral blood. The source of these receptors is a woman between 70 and 85 years old with COVID-19, enrolled during active disease. The CDR3 runs from the conserved cysteine through the conserved F or W. Each record gives: CDR3 protein, CDR3 DNA, D gene, V gene, J gene, clone size. A D gene is named only where the DNA matches it firmly. Expanded clones get a size class; other rows say once, few or many, or leave the size out.

CDR3 protein: CASSERGQGAGNMNTEAFF
CDR3 DNA: TGTGCCAGCAGTGAGCGGGGACAGGGGGCTGGTAACATGAACACTGAAGCTTTCTTT
D gene: TRBD1
V gene: TRBV2
J gene: TRBJ1-1
clone size: -

CDR3 protein: CASSSMTSGRADTQYF
CDR3 DNA: TGCGCCAGCAGCTCAATGACTAGCGGGAGGGCAGATACGCAGTATTTT
D gene: TRBD2
V gene: TRBV5-1
J gene: TRBJ2-3
clone size: -

CDR3 protein: CAWSVRMETQYF
CDR3 DNA: TGTGCCTGGAGTGTGAGGATGGAGACCCAGTACTTC
D gene: -
V gene: TRBV30
J gene: TRBJ2-5
clone size: once

CDR3 protein: CAWIRGGGINEQFF
CDR3 DNA: TGTGCCTGGATTAGGGGAGGCGGGATCAATGAGCAGTTCTTC
D gene: -
V gene: TRBV30
J gene: TRBJ2-1
clone size: -

CDR3 protein: CASSWGLAGGYNEQFF
CDR3 DNA: TGTGCCAGCAGCTGGGGACTAGCGGGGGGGTACAATGAGCAGTTCTTC
D gene: TRBD2
V gene: TRBV5-6
J gene: TRBJ2-1
clone size: -

CDR3 protein: CAIRGSQNEKLFF
CDR3 DNA: TGTGCCATCAGGGGCAGTCAAAATGAAAAACTGTTTTTT
D gene: -
V gene: TRBV10-3
J gene: TRBJ1-4
clone size: -

CDR3 protein: CASSPTLPGQGNSPLHF
CDR3 DNA: TGTGCCAGCTCACCTACTTTACCGGGACAGGGGAATTCACCCCTCCACTTT
D gene: TRBD1
V gene: TRBV18
J gene: TRBJ1-6
clone size: -

CDR3 protein: CASSASRAGELFF
CDR3 DNA: TGTGCCAGCAGTGCCTCTAGAGCCGGGGAGCTGTTTTTT
D gene: -
V gene: TRBV28
J gene: TRBJ2-2
clone size: -

CDR3 protein: CASSNEVMGRLGNTIYF
CDR3 DNA: TGTGCCAGCAGCAACGAGGTCATGGGGCGCCTCGGAAACACCATATATTTT
D gene: -
V gene: TRBV21-1
J gene: TRBJ1-3
clone size: -

CDR3 protein: CASSMTGLGGYTF
CDR3 DNA: TGTGCCAGCAGTATGACAGGACTAGGTGGCTACACCTTC
D gene: -
V gene: TRBV28
J gene: TRBJ1-2
clone size: -

CDR3 protein: CASSAGGGEQYF
CDR3 DNA: TGTGCCAGCAGTGCAGGGGGCGGCGAGCAGTACTTC
D gene: TRBD1
V gene: TRBV28
J gene: TRBJ2-7
clone size: once

CDR3 protein: CASHRDISYNEQFF
CDR3 DNA: TGTGCCTCCCACCGGGACATCTCCTACAATGAGCAGTTCTTC
D gene: -
V gene: TRBV6-5
J gene: TRBJ2-1
clone size: -

CDR3 protein: CASSFPSGPNRNTEAFF
CDR3 DNA: TGTGCCAGCAGCTTTCCTTCAGGTCCGAATAGGAACACTGAAGCTTTCTTT
D gene: -
V gene: TRBV5-6
J gene: TRBJ1-1
clone size: -

CDR3 protein: CASSPRDGKAFF
CDR3 DNA: TGTGCCAGCAGCCCGCGGGACGGGAAAGCTTTCTTT
D gene: -
V gene: TRBV28
J gene: TRBJ1-1
clone size: -

CDR3 protein: CATENGQGNNQPQHF
CDR3 DNA: TGTGCCACCGAGAATGGACAGGGGAACAATCAGCCCCAGCATTTT
D gene: TRBD1
V gene: TRBV19
J gene: TRBJ1-5
clone size: -

CDR3 protein: CASTRQPNEKLFF
CDR3 DNA: TGTGCCAGCACTAGGCAGCCTAATGAAAAACTGTTTTTT
D gene: -
V gene: TRBV28
J gene: TRBJ1-4
clone size: -

CDR3 protein: CASSLGGPGANVLTF
CDR3 DNA: TGCGCCAGCAGCTTGGGAGGGCCTGGGGCCAACGTCCTGACTTTC
D gene: -
V gene: TRBV5-1
J gene: TRBJ2-6
clone size: -